These T cell receptor beta chains were read from a single sample in a study of shared clonotypes between healthy human individuals. The repertoire was sequenced with immunoSEQ multiplex PCR; TCRdb's copy has only in-frame clones and lacks some. Counted here are roughly 1,800,000 clones, roughly 95% occurring once; the ten biggest clones make up less than 1.5%. Sequencing was performed on naive CD8+ T cells sorted from blood. Receptor source: a man in his late teens or twenties in good health. CDR3s include the opening cysteine and the closing phenylalanine or tryptophan. The order of the fields is V gene, D gene, clone size, J gene, CDR3 DNA, CDR3 protein. D genes are given only for firm matches. Some rows mark clone size as missing; the rest say once, few, many or name a class of expanded clone.

TRBV6-5	TRBD1	-	TRBJ1-1	TGTGCCAGCAGCGTCCAGGGGGGGGACACTGAAGCTTTCTTT	CASSVQGGDTEAFF
TRBV19	-	-	TRBJ2-7	TGTGCCAGTAGCGTGGACAGCTCCTACGAGCAGTACTTC	CASSVDSSYEQYF
TRBV5-4	TRBD1	once	TRBJ2-7	TGTGCCAGCAGCTCCGGGACAGGGGGGGTCGAGCAGTACTTC	CASSSGTGGVEQYF
TRBV30	-	few	TRBJ1-6	TGTGCCTGGACGGGGACCGGGGATTCACCCCTCCACTTT	CAWTGTGDSPLHF
TRBV4-3	TRBD2	-	TRBJ2-1	TGCGCCAGCAGCCAGGGACTAGCGGGAGGGAAGGGGAATGAGCAGTTCTTC	CASSQGLAGGKGNEQFF
TRBV19	TRBD2	-	TRBJ2-1	TGTGCCAGTTCGTTTAGCGGGAGAACCTACAATGAGCAGTTCTTC	CASSFSGRTYNEQFF
TRBV13	TRBD1	-	TRBJ2-7	TGTGCCAGCAGCACAGGGACAGTGGACTACGAGCAGTACTTC	CASSTGTVDYEQYF
TRBV14	-	-	TRBJ1-6	TGTGCCAGCAGCCAAGATACAGATTCACCCCTCCACTTT	CASSQDTDSPLHF
TRBV7-3	TRBD1	-	TRBJ1-5	TGTGCCAGCAGCCGCCGTCTGGGGACAGGAGACAATCAGCCCCAGCATTTT	CASSRRLGTGDNQPQHF
TRBV11-2	-	once	TRBJ2-2	TGTGCCAGCAGCTTAGCGGGGGACCACACCGGGGAGCTGTTTTTT	CASSLAGDHTGELFF
TRBV13	-	once	TRBJ2-3	TGTGCCAGCAGCTTAGGACTATTAAGCACAGATACGCAGTATTTT	CASSLGLLSTDTQYF
TRBV27	-	-	TRBJ1-6	TGTGCCAGCAGTCTAACAGGGTCGAGTTCACCCCTCCACTTT	CASSLTGSSSPLHF
TRBV28	TRBD2	few	TRBJ2-7	TGTGCCAGCTCCCGGGGGGAAAGTGGCTACGAGCAGTACTTC	CASSRGESGYEQYF
TRBV30	-	-	TRBJ2-7	TGTGCCTGGAGCCCAGGCACCTACGAGCAGTACTTC	CAWSPGTYEQYF
TRBV14	-	-	TRBJ2-7	TGTGCCAGCAGCCCAGATCCGTACTACGAGCAGTACTTC	CASSPDPYYEQYF
TRBV5-8	TRBD1	-	TRBJ2-7	TGTGCCAGCAGCTTGGCAGAGGGGGCTGCGTACTACGAGCAGTACTTC	CASSLAEGAAYYEQYF
TRBV7-6	TRBD2	-	TRBJ2-7	TGTGCCAGCAGCCAAGCGGGGGAAACCTACGAGCAGTACTTC	CASSQAGETYEQYF
TRBV4-3	-	-	TRBJ1-4	TGCGCCAGCAGCCACATGGAAGGAAGTGAAAAACTGTTTTTT	CASSHMEGSEKLFF
TRBV27	-	-	TRBJ1-1	TGTGCCAGCAGTTTCGGGAGCTCTATTGAAGCTTTCTTT	CASSFGSSIEAFF
TRBV21-1	-	-	TRBJ2-7	TGTGCCAGCAGCAAAAGAGTTCGAGGGGGCAACTACGAGCAGTACTTC	CASSKRVRGGNYEQYF